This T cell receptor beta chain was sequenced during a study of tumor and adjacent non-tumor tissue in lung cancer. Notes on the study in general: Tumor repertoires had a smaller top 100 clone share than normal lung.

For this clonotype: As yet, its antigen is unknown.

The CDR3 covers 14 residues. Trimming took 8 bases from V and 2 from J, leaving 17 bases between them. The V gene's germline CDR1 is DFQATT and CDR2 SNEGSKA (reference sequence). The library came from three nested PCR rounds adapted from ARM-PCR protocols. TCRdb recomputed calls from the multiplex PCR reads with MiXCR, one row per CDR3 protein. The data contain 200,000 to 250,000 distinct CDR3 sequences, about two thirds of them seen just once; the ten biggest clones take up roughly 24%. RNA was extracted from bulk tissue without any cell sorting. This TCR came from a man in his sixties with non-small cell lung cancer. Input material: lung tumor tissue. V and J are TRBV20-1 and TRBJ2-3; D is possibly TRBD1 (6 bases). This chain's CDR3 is CSTYPVGATDTQYF. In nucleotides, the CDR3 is TGCAGTACCTACCCAGTGGGGGCCACAGATACGCAGTATTTT.